The 31 T cell receptor beta chains in this list originate from one sample, sequenced in a study of response to subunit inactivated influenza vaccine. TCRdb reprocessed the RT-PCR reads with MiXCR, giving one entry per CDR3 protein. This table holds 550,000 to 600,000 distinct CDR3 sequences, over 9.5% found once. The sample in question was PBMCs from blood, obtained on the day of vaccination. The receptors stem from a man aged 45 to 65 who received an inactivated influenza vaccine.

This clonotype was picked up a small number of times. The rearrangement uses TRBV29-1 and TRBJ2-1; D unclear. The CDR3 is 11 amino acids. From germline, CDR1 is SQVTM and CDR2 ANQGSEA. The germline V and J ends were trimmed by 2 bases and 6 bases, with 5 bases remaining between them. In DNA, the CDR3 is TGCAGCGTTGAATATCTCAATGAGCAGTTCTTC. Translated, it gives CSVEYLNEQFF.

This clonotype was seen only once. The chain employs TRBV7-3 and TRBJ2-1; TRBD2 might be the D (6 bases). Trimming shortened V by 5 bases and J by 0 bases, and 14 bases separated the two germline ends. This CDR3 has 16 residues. Germline V gene sequence: CDR1 SGHTA, CDR2 FQGTGA. CDR3 DNA sequence: TGTGCCAGCAGCGCTGAGCGGGTAAGCTCCTACAATGAGCAGTTCTTC. Its translation is CASSAERVSSYNEQFF.

The chain is built from TRBV19 and TRBJ2-7; D tentatively fits TRBD1 or TRBD2 (5 bases each). The CDR3 loop spans 15 amino acids. V lost 2 bases, J lost 2 bases, and 13 bases lay in between. Germline V lookup: CDR1 LNHDA, CDR2 SQIVND (reference sequence). The CDR3 sequence is CASSILTGPAYEQYF. The CDR3 coding sequence is TGTGCCAGTAGTATATTAACGGGGCCAGCCTACGAGCAGTACTTC.

The chain employs TRBV7-3 and TRBJ2-5; 10 nucleotides line up with TRBD2. CDR1 and CDR2 (germline): SGHTA, FQGTGA. The length of the CDR3 is 16 residues. V shed 5 bases, J shed 0 bases, and the junction held 6 bases outside the gene matches. CDR3 sequence: CASSAIAGGNQETQYF. Written as DNA, the CDR3 is TGTGCCAGCAGCGCCATAGCGGGAGGCAACCAAGAGACCCAGTACTTC.

This chain joins TRBV29-1 and TRBJ2-7, with 11 bases aligning to TRBD2. The germline V gene has CDR1 SQVTM and CDR2 ANQGSEA. With 3 bases clipped from V and 4 bases from J, the junction kept 2 bases outside the gene matches. The CDR3 totals 13 residues. Here the CDR3 DNA reads TGCAGCGTTGACACTAGCGGGAGTTACGAGCAGTACTTC. Translated, it gives CSVDTSGSYEQYF.

The table lists this clonotype with a few counts. The chain employs TRBV4-3 and TRBJ2-7; 8 bases are shared with TRBD1. The CDR3 consists of 16 residues. Unmatched junction bases numbered 9, after V lost 1 base and J lost 4 bases. Germline V gives CDR1 LGHNA, CDR2 YSLEER. CDR3 in amino acids: CASSQGLWTGNYEQYF. CDR3 in DNA: TGCGCCAGCAGCCAAGGGTTGTGGACAGGGAATTACGAGCAGTACTTC.

Points on this clonotype: An end of the junction differs from the germline gene, which may be a read error. The J gene is TRBJ2-1, the V gene TRBV3-1; the D gene could be TRBD1 or TRBD2 (5 bases each). The CDR3 extends over 14 amino acids. From germline, CDR1 is LGHDT and CDR2 YNNKEL (reference sequence). The CDR3 bases are TGTGGCAGCAGCCATGACAGAGGGGCCAATGAGCAGTTCTTC. Translated, it gives CGSSHDRGANEQFF.

This clonotype has only a few counts. The rearrangement links TRBV7-9 to TRBJ2-5, with D perhaps TRBD1 (5 bases). Germline CDR1 reads SEHNR; CDR2 reads FQNEAQ (reference sequence). With 5 bases removed from V and 2 bases from J, the gap between germline ends came to 12 bases. The CDR3 totals 14 residues. The CDR3 DNA is TGTGCCAGCAGCAGGGGTTACGTGCAAGAGACCCAGTACTTC. Translating it yields CASSRGYVQETQYF.

The rearrangement uses TRBV7-2 and TRBJ2-6; no definite D call. The CDR3 runs to 13 residues. Germline CDR1 SGHTA, CDR2 FQGNSA. Trimming stripped 4 bases from V and 6 bases from J, with 7 bases between. The CDR3 reads CASSSSLANVLTF. The CDR3 DNA follows: TGTGCCAGCAGCTCCTCTCTGGCCAACGTCCTGACTTTC. The entire variable domain, with the rest obtained from reference TRBV7-2 and TRBJ2-6, is as follows: GAGVSQSPSNKVTEKGKDVELRCDPISGHTALYWYRQSLGQGLEFLIYFQGNSAPDKSGLPSDRFSAERTGGSVSTLTIQRTQQEDSAVYLCASSSSLANVLTFGAGSRLTVL.

This clonotype was seen only a few times. The V gene is TRBV10-3, the J gene TRBJ2-3, with 9 bases identical to TRBD2. V dropped 8 bases and J dropped 5; count of bases not matched to a gene: 8. The germline CDR1 and CDR2 sequences are ENHRY and SYGVKD. The CDR3 has 14 residues. CDR3 residues: CAIGAGGRGDTQYF. As DNA, the CDR3 is TGTGCCATCGGGGCGGGAGGGCGTGGAGATACGCAGTATTTT.

This clonotype has a count of ten or more. The J gene is TRBJ2-7, the V gene TRBV12-3 or TRBV12-4; D tentatively reads TRBD1 or TRBD2 (5 bases each). The CDR3 contains 13 residues. With 6 bases removed from V and 4 bases from J, the gap between germline ends came to 13 bases. The CDR3 nucleotides read TGTGCCAGCAGACCCGGGACGCAATACGAGCAGTACTTC. Residues: CASRPGTQYEQYF.

This clonotype was observed a handful of times. The chain is built from TRBV5-1 and TRBJ1-5, with 8 bases fitting TRBD1. Trimming removed 6 bases from V and 1 base from J; junction bases left unmatched: 6. Germline CDR1 reads SGHRS; CDR2 reads YFSETQ. This CDR3 spans 15 amino acids. CDR3 protein: CASTPTGVSNQPQHF. CDR3 coding DNA: TGCGCCAGCACCCCGACAGGGGTCAGCAATCAGCCCCAGCATTTT.

The genes are TRBV4-3 and TRBJ2-2, with D perhaps matching TRBD1 (6 bases). The CDR3 totals 17 residues. Between the trimmed V and J ends, which lost 0 bases and 6 bases, there was a span of 17 bases. Germline V gene sequence: CDR1 LGHNA, CDR2 YSLEER. CDR3 DNA: TGCGCCAGCAGCCAAGATCGCATCCAGGGGCTTCCCGGGGAGCTGTTTTTT. It encodes CASSQDRIQGLPGELFF.

Worth noting for this clonotype: A read error may account for a junction end that differs from germline. V usage is TRBV3-1 and J usage is TRBJ1-1, with D unclear. CDR1 is LGHDT and CDR2 is YNNKEL in the germline V gene (reference sequence). The CDR3 has 15 amino acids. The CDR3 coding sequence is TGTGCCAGCACCCAAGGGCTGGGCGGGAACACTGAAGCTTTCTTT. This gives the protein CASTQGLGGNTEAFF.

This clonotype was counted a few times. This rearrangement joins TRBV2 to TRBJ1-5; no clear D. The germline CDR1 and CDR2 sequences are SNHLY and FYNNEI. V was clipped by 5 bases and J by 5 bases, with 16 bases between them. The CDR3 runs to 15 residues. This CDR3 reads CASSPAGSKDQPQHF. Written as DNA, the CDR3 is TGTGCCAGCAGTCCCGCGGGGAGTAAGGATCAGCCCCAGCATTTT. The full variable domain, completed using reference TRBV2 and TRBJ1-5, is EPEVTQTPSHQVTQMGQEVILRCVPISNHLYFYWYRQILGQKVEFLVSFYNNEISEKSEIFDDQFSVERPDGSNFTLKIRSTKLEDSAMYFCASSPAGSKDQPQHFGDGTRLSIL.

Concerning this clonotype: It may be a read error: a sequence one base away is much more abundant. V and J are TRBV7-2 and TRBJ2-7; D is unresolved. The CDR3 runs 13 residues. Germline V lookup: CDR1 SGHTA, CDR2 FQGNSA. CDR3 DNA: TGTGCCAGCAGCTTATTGCGAAGCTACGAGCAGCACTTC. Protein sequence: CASSLLRSYEQHF. Drawing the rest from reference TRBV7-2 and TRBJ2-7, the complete variable domain is GAGVSQSPSNKVTEKGKDVELRCDPISGHTALYWYRQSLGQGLEFLIYFQGNSAPDKSGLPSDRFSAERTGGSVSTLTIQRTQQEDSAVYLCASSLLRSYEQHFGPGTRLTVT.

This clonotype was seen a few times. The rearrangement joins TRBV19 to TRBJ2-1, with 7 bases lining up with TRBD1. Germline CDR1 and CDR2: LNHDA and SQIVND (reference sequence). The CDR3 runs 14 residues. V shed 3 bases and J 6 bases; nucleotides not matched to a gene: 5. For the CDR3, the DNA is TGTGCCAGTAGTATGACAGGGAGAGGCAATGAGCAGTTCTTC. Amino acids: CASSMTGRGNEQFF.

Only a few counts were recorded for this clonotype. The gene calls are TRBV24-1 and TRBJ2-2; no clear D. The germline gives CDR1 KGHDR, CDR2 SFDVKD. The CDR3 totals 12 residues. V was cut by 9 bases and J by 4 bases, with 8 bases left in between. The CDR3 is CATASPTGELFF. Here the CDR3 DNA reads TGTGCCACCGCCTCCCCCACCGGGGAGCTGTTTTTT.

This clonotype was recorded a few times. The chain couples TRBV6-2 or TRBV6-3 to TRBJ2-7; TRBD1 agrees at 7 bases. The CDR3 runs 14 residues. J gave up 3 bases and V 5 bases, and 7 bases lay outside the gene matches. Germline V gene sequence: CDR1 MNHEY, CDR2 SVGEGT. In nucleotides, the CDR3 is TGTGCCAGCAGTACCACAGGGGTCCGCTACGAGCAGTACTTC. It translates to CASSTTGVRYEQYF.

The chain is built from TRBV7-6 and TRBJ2-5; TRBD2 matches at 9 bases. Germline lookup yields CDR1 SGHVS and CDR2 FNYEAQ. The CDR3 contains 14 residues. Trimming at V came to 5 bases and at J to 5 bases, leaving 6 bases not matched to a gene. CDR3 coding DNA: TGTGCCAGCAGCACGGGACTAGCCCTGGAGACCCAGTACTTC. This gives the protein CASSTGLALETQYF.

This clonotype was detected many times. The V gene is TRBV5-5, the J gene TRBJ1-5; D gene unclear. The CDR3 is 12 amino acids. The V and J ends lost 1 base and 4 bases respectively, with 3 bases between them. The germline CDR1 and CDR2 sequences are SGHKS and YYEKEE (reference sequence). CDR3 sequence reads: CASSLQNQPQHF. CDR3 sequence (DNA): TGTGCCAGCAGCTTGCAAAATCAGCCCCAGCATTTT. Full variable domain (rest looked up from reference TRBV5-5 and TRBJ1-5): DAGVTQSPTHLIKTRGQQVTLRCSPISGHKSVSWYQQVLGQGPQFIFQYYEKEERGRGNFPDRFSARQFPNYSSELNVNALLLGDSALYLCASSLQNQPQHFGDGTRLSIL.

This clonotype was detected ten times or more. The CDR3: CASSELASGSTDTQYF. The CDR3 DNA reads TGTGCCAGCAGTGAATTGGCCAGCGGAAGCACAGATACGCAGTATTTT. V and J are TRBV25-1 and TRBJ2-3, with D tentatively TRBD2 (5 bases). Looked up from germline, CDR1 is MGHDK and CDR2 is SYGVNS. The V end was cut by 1 base, the J end by 0 bases, with 11 bases between. The CDR3 has 16 residues.

The gene calls are TRBV5-1 and TRBJ2-3, with D possibly called TRBD1 or TRBD2 (5 bases each). Trimming pared 3 bases from V and 4 bases from J, leaving 18 bases between. Germline-derived CDR1 and CDR2 are SGHRS and YFSETQ. CDR3 length: 16 amino acids. The CDR3 loop is CASSSGEGQLADTQYF. For the CDR3, the DNA is TGCGCCAGCAGCTCGGGCGAGGGGCAGTTAGCAGATACGCAGTATTTT.

This clonotype was found a few times. The chain couples TRBV5-1 to TRBJ2-3; D not resolved. The germline V gene has CDR1 SGHRS and CDR2 YFSETQ. V lost 0 bases, J lost 1 base, and 9 bases lay in between. This CDR3 comprises 15 residues. The CDR3 nucleotides read TGCGCCAGCAGCTTGGGACACTTCCGCACAGATACGCAGTATTTT. Encoded protein: CASSLGHFRTDTQYF.

The CDR3: CASSLSTGDLETQYF. The CDR3 DNA sequence: TGCGCCAGCAGCCTCTCGACAGGGGATTTGGAGACCCAGTACTTC. The chain uses TRBV4-3 and TRBJ2-5; the match to TRBD1 covers 8 bases. The germline V gene has CDR1 LGHNA and CDR2 YSLEER. The CDR3 consists of 15 residues. The V gene end was trimmed by 4 bases and the J gene end by 5 bases; junction bases not matched to a gene: 9.

This clonotype was seen repeatedly, ten times or more. The gene calls are TRBV4-3 and TRBJ2-1; D is perhaps TRBD1 (8 bases). The CDR3 sequence is 20 residues long. CDR1 is LGHNA and CDR2 is YSLEER in the germline V gene. The V gene lost 0 bases and the J gene lost 7 bases, with 28 bases spanning the gap. The DNA of the CDR3 is TGCGCCAGCAGCCAAGATTGGGGGGGTCCCGGGACAGGTCTCCTAAATGAGCAGTTCTTC. It specifies CASSQDWGGPGTGLLNEQFF.

In this sample, this clonotype turned up a few times. The J gene is TRBJ1-3, the V gene TRBV12-3 or TRBV12-4, with unresolved D. The germline V and J ends were trimmed by 5 bases and 0 bases, with 14 bases remaining between them. The CDR3 is 16 residues long. The CDR3 DNA sequence: TGTGCCAGCAGTCCTCACCGCGGGTTCTCTGGAAACACCATATATTTT. It specifies CASSPHRGFSGNTIYF.

The chain uses TRBV6-2 or TRBV6-3 and TRBJ2-1, with 7 bases aligning to TRBD1. V lost 5 bases and J lost 7; bases outside the gene matches: 5. Germline-derived CDR1 and CDR2 are MNHEY and SVGEGT. This CDR3 comprises 13 residues. The CDR3 bases are TGTGCCAGCAGTAACAGGGGTGGAAATGAGCAGTTCTTC. Amino acid sequence: CASSNRGGNEQFF.

This chain connects TRBV25-1 to TRBJ2-2; D unresolved. This CDR3 spans 12 amino acids. V lost 4 bases and J lost 4, with 4 bases in between. Germline assignment: CDR1 MGHDK and CDR2 SYGVNS. CDR3 region: CASSGATGELFF. The CDR3 DNA sequence: TGTGCCAGCAGTGGGGCCACCGGGGAGCTGTTTTTT.

The sample holds many counts of this clonotype. This chain joins TRBV7-3 and TRBJ2-7; TRBD2 matches at 8 bases. V trimming: 2 bases; J trimming: 5 bases; junction bases outside the gene matches: 2. Germline-derived CDR1 and CDR2 are SGHTA and FQGTGA. The CDR3 loop spans 13 amino acids. The chain's CDR3 is CASSLAGGHEQYF. The CDR3 nucleotides read TGTGCCAGCAGCTTAGCGGGAGGCCACGAGCAGTACTTC.

This chain uses TRBV12-3 or TRBV12-4 with TRBJ2-1, with TRBD2 matching over 9 bases. Germline trimming cut 7 bases from V and 7 bases from J; bases unmatched to any gene: 8. The CDR3 has 14 amino acids. The CDR3 bases are TGTGCCAGCACCGCGGGGGGGCCGGGGAATGAGCAGTTCTTC. This codes for CASTAGGPGNEQFF.